The 26 T cell receptor beta chains below come from one sample, sequenced in a study of OX40 agonist ivuxolimab in advanced cancers. Sequencing was performed with immunoSEQ multiplex PCR; in TCRdb, only in-frame clones are kept and a portion is missing. The data hold roughly 50,000 clones, with about nine tenths observed a single time. Sequenced material: CD4+ or CD8+ T cells sorted from blood, taken in a trial of the OX40 agonist ivuxolimab. The receptors originated from an adult with an advanced solid tumor such as melanoma, head and neck, liver or kidney cancer.

The V and J genes are TRBV15 and TRBJ2-7, with D unclear. CDR1 and CDR2 (germline): LNHNV, YYDKDF (reference sequence). This CDR3 region has 13 residues. The germline V and J ends were trimmed by 4 bases and 0 bases, with 7 bases remaining between them. In DNA, the CDR3 is TGTGCCACCAGCACCCAGGACTCCTACGAGCAGTACGTC. It translates to CATSTQDSYEQYV.

The chain uses TRBV19 and TRBJ1-1; D gene uncertain. This CDR3 is built from 15 residues. Trimming took 5 bases from V and 4 from J, leaving 17 bases between them. In germline, CDR1 is LNHDA, CDR2 SQIVND (reference sequence). This CDR3 is CASSLSGHRFTEAFF. CDR3 nucleotides: TGTGCCAGTAGTTTGTCCGGCCATAGATTCACTGAAGCTTTCTTT.

V gene TRBV27 combines with J gene TRBJ1-1; unclear D gene. The germline V gene has CDR1 MNHEY and CDR2 SMNVEV (reference sequence). Trimming took 3 bases from V and 2 from J, leaving 10 bases between them. The CDR3 contains 14 residues. The CDR3 sequence is CASSFGRANTEAFF. The CDR3 DNA is TGTGCCAGCAGTTTCGGTAGGGCCAACACTGAAGCTTTCTTT.

This clone was recorded only once. The chain employs TRBV28 and TRBJ1-4; D is uncertain. The CDR3 is 14 amino acids. Germline V gene data show CDR1 as MDHEN and CDR2 as SYDVKM. V dropped 6 bases and J dropped 8 bases, with 16 bases sitting between them. CDR3 nucleotides: TGTGCCAGCAGGCCCGACGCGGTTGGAGAAAAACTGTTTTTT. Its translation is CASRPDAVGEKLFF.

The chain combines TRBV5-5 with TRBJ1-6; 7 bases map to TRBD1. The CDR3 sequence is 15 residues long. Germline V lookup: CDR1 SGHKS, CDR2 YYEKEE (reference sequence). V gave up 0 bases and J gave up 8 bases; unmatched junction bases: 5. CDR3 in DNA: TGTGCCAGCAGCTTGGAGGGGACAGATTATTCACCCCTCCACTTT. This gives the protein CASSLEGTDYSPLHF. The full variable domain, with the rest looked up from reference TRBV5-5 and TRBJ1-6, is DAGVTQSPTHLIKTRGQQVTLRCSPISGHKSVSWYQQVLGQGPQFIFQYYEKEERGRGNFPDRFSARQFPNYSSELNVNALLLGDSALYLCASSLEGTDYSPLHFGNGTRLTVT.

V and J are TRBV6-1 and TRBJ2-3, with unresolved D. V was shortened by 3 bases and J by 8 bases, with 9 bases between the two germline ends. The CDR3 length is 12 residues. Germline V gene sequence: CDR1 MNHNS, CDR2 SASEGT. The CDR3, as DNA: TGTGCCAGCAGTGAGGGTGGTGGTACGCAGTATTTT. It codes for CASSEGGGTQYF.

This clone was counted once. This chain uses TRBV4-2 with TRBJ2-3, with a tentative D call TRBD2 (6 bases). Germline V lookup: CDR1 LGHNA, CDR2 YNFKEQ. This CDR3 is built from 16 residues. Trimming took off 0 bases at V and 6 bases at J, with 16 bases between the two ends. CDR3 in amino acids: CASSQEEGMLHDTQYF. The CDR3 region has the DNA TGTGCCAGCAGCCAAGAGGAGGGGATGTTGCATGATACGCAGTATTTT.

The genes are TRBV29-1 and TRBJ2-1, with D perhaps TRBD1 (6 bases). This CDR3 region has 15 residues. The V gene's germline CDR1 is SQVTM and CDR2 ANQGSEA. Trimming took off 7 bases at V and 4 bases at J, with 20 bases between the two ends. The CDR3 nucleotides are TGCAGCGAATGGACTGAGACAGGTCATTACAATGAGCAGTTCTTC. Translation: CSEWTETGHYNEQFF.

A single count supports this clone. V and J are TRBV28 and TRBJ1-1; D unclear. V shed 2 bases and J shed 8 bases, with 6 bases lying between them. The CDR3 consists of 11 residues. CDR1 is MDHEN and CDR2 is SYDVKM in the germline V gene. CDR3 sequence reads: CASSLSLEAFF. CDR3 DNA sequence: TGTGCCAGCAGTTTAAGCCTGGAAGCTTTCTTT.

V and J are TRBV7-9 and TRBJ1-3; perhaps TRBD1 as D (5 bases). CDR1 and CDR2 from the germline V gene are SEHNR and FQNEAQ (reference sequence). The V and J ends lost 5 bases and 0 bases respectively, with 11 bases between them. The length of the CDR3 is 15 residues. CDR3 residues: CASSLQAFSGNTIYF. The CDR3 coding sequence is TGTGCCAGCAGCCTACAGGCGTTCTCTGGAAACACCATATATTTT.

The chain employs TRBV6-6 and TRBJ2-7, with 9 bases aligning to TRBD1. After removal of 0 bases from V and 5 bases from J, the junction contained 8 bases not matched to a gene. CDR1 is MNHNY and CDR2 is SVGAGI in the germline V gene (reference sequence). CDR3 length: 16 amino acids. The CDR3 is CASSYSTGTGYDEQYF. CDR3 nucleotides: TGTGCCAGCAGTTACTCAACCGGGACAGGGTACGACGAGCAGTACTTC.

The genes are TRBV7-9 and TRBJ2-3, with 9 nucleotides matching TRBD2. Trimming removed 6 bases from V and 4 bases from J; junction bases left unmatched: 11. The CDR3 length is 16 residues. Germline-derived CDR1 and CDR2 are SEHNR and FQNEAQ (reference sequence). CDR3 residues: CASSWGEREAADTQYF. DNA for the CDR3: TGTGCCAGCAGTTGGGGAGAGCGGGAGGCGGCAGATACGCAGTATTTT. Using reference TRBV7-9 and TRBJ2-3 for the parts outside the CDR3, the full variable domain is DTGVSQNPRHKITKRGQNVTFRCDPISEHNRLYWYRQTLGQGPEFLTYFQNEAQLEKSRLLSDRFSAERPKGSFSTLEIQRTEQGDSAMYLCASSWGEREAADTQYFGPGTRLTVL.

The CDR3 DNA reads TGCGCCAGCAGTGATATTGGGTCACCCCTCCACTTT. The encoded protein is CASSDIGSPLHF. The chain has TRBV10-2 and TRBJ1-6; D remains ambiguous. The CDR3 extends over 12 amino acids. V lost 3 bases to trimming and J lost 10 bases, with 7 bases between them. Germline V gene data show CDR1 as WSHSY and CDR2 as SAAADI.

The rearrangement uses TRBV27 and TRBJ2-7; D not certain. With 8 bases removed from V and 2 bases from J, the gap between germline ends came to 16 bases. The CDR3 consists of 14 residues. Germline CDR1 is MNHEY and CDR2 is SMNVEV (reference sequence). The CDR3 sequence is CASGGGYGTYEQYF. DNA for the CDR3: TGTGCCAGCGGCGGTGGATACGGAACCTACGAGCAGTACTTC.

The CDR3 DNA reads TGTGCCAGCAGTGAAGCGGAGAGCAGTTCGAACACCGGGGAGCTGTTTTTT. Translation: CASSEAESSSNTGELFF. The V and J genes are TRBV2 and TRBJ2-2; D is uncertain. V was pared by 0 bases and J by 0 bases, with 11 bases between. This CDR3 contains 17 residues. Germline V gene sequence: CDR1 SNHLY, CDR2 FYNNEI. The full variable domain, rest sourced from reference TRBV2 and TRBJ2-2, is EPEVTQTPSHQVTQMGQEVILRCVPISNHLYFYWYRQILGQKVEFLVSFYNNEISEKSEIFDDQFSVERPDGSNFTLKIRSTKLEDSAMYFCASSEAESSSNTGELFFGEGSRLTVL.

The chain has TRBV5-8 and TRBJ1-1; no clear D gene. Germline assignment: CDR1 SGHTS and CDR2 YDEGEE. This CDR3 region has 14 residues. V was cut by 0 bases and J by 1 base, with 7 bases left in between. The CDR3 spells CASSLAEQNTEAFF. Written as DNA, the CDR3 is TGTGCCAGCAGCTTGGCCGAACAGAACACTGAAGCTTTCTTT.

The chain links TRBV27 to TRBJ2-3; D not resolved. Germline CDR1 reads MNHEY; CDR2 reads SMNVEV (reference sequence). This CDR3 is built from 11 residues. Trimming left V 11 bases short and J 0 bases short, with 6 bases between. CDR3 nucleotides: TGTGCCTCAGCTAGCACAGATACGCAGTATTTT. It encodes CASASTDTQYF.

The chain links TRBV7-4 to TRBJ1-3; D is uncertain. Between the trimmed V and J ends, which lost 5 bases and 0 bases, there was a span of 11 bases. CDR1 and CDR2 from the germline V gene are SGHVT and SQSDAQ. This CDR3 has 15 amino acids. CDR3 loop: CASSPQYSSGNTIYF. The DNA of the CDR3 is TGTGCCAGCAGCCCGCAATACAGCTCTGGAAACACCATATATTTT.

The genes are TRBV30 and TRBJ1-6; possible D gene TRBD1, 6 bases. The V and J ends lost 1 base and 1 base respectively, with 17 bases between them. CDR1 is GTSNPN, CDR2 SVGIG, per germline (reference sequence). There are 18 residues in the CDR3. The CDR3 protein is CAWSGTGLGGSYNSPLHF. The DNA of the CDR3 is TGTGCCTGGAGTGGAACAGGGTTGGGAGGGTCCTATAATTCACCCCTCCACTTT.

The J gene is TRBJ1-1, the V gene TRBV2; 7 bases fit TRBD1. The CDR3 sequence is 14 residues long. V lost 8 bases to trimming and J lost 6 bases; unmatched junction nucleotides: 12. The germline V gene has CDR1 SNHLY and CDR2 FYNNEI. In nucleotides, the CDR3 is TGTGCCAGCCTAGTAAGAGGGGGCGGTCCTGAAGCTTTCTTT. It specifies CASLVRGGGPEAFF.

The J gene is TRBJ1-2, the V gene TRBV6-5; 7 bases fit TRBD1. CDR1 and CDR2 (germline): MNHEY, SVGAGI. This CDR3 comprises 12 residues. With 5 bases clipped from V and 3 bases from J, the junction kept 0 bases outside the gene matches. CDR3 sequence: CASSTGDYGYTF. Written as DNA, the CDR3 is TGTGCCAGCAGTACAGGGGACTATGGCTACACCTTC.

This chain links TRBV9 with TRBJ2-3; TRBD2 agrees at 7 bases. Germline V gives CDR1 SGDLS, CDR2 YYNGEE. V was pared by 0 bases and J by 2 bases, with 6 bases of the junction left unmatched. CDR3 length equals 16 residues. The CDR3 sequence is CASSVGAGVFTDTQYF. DNA of the CDR3: TGTGCCAGCAGCGTAGGGGCGGGAGTGTTCACAGATACGCAGTATTTT.

The chain carries TRBV4-2 and TRBJ2-7, with 9 bases that match TRBD2. The V and J ends lost 1 base and 6 bases, in that order; junction bases with no gene match: 1. The CDR3 sequence is 13 residues long. Germline-derived CDR1 and CDR2 are LGHNA and YNFKEQ. In nucleotides, the CDR3 is TGTGCCAGCAGCCAAGCACTAGCGGGCGAGCAGTACGTC. Translation gives CASSQALAGEQYV.

This rearrangement joins TRBV5-4 to TRBJ2-1; D is ambiguous. V was cut by 2 bases and J by 0 bases, with 9 bases left in between. Germline-derived CDR1 and CDR2 are SGHNT and YYREEE (reference sequence). The CDR3 is 15 residues long. The CDR3 loop reads CASSLGMGSYNEQFF. In DNA form, the CDR3 reads TGTGCCAGCAGCTTAGGGATGGGCTCCTACAATGAGCAGTTCTTC.

The V and J genes are TRBV6-5 and TRBJ2-6; possible D gene TRBD1, 6 bases. V was pared by 0 bases and J by 6 bases, with 12 bases between. The CDR3 has 16 residues. Germline V gene lookup returns CDR1 MNHEY and CDR2 SVGAGI. The DNA for the CDR3 is TGTGCCAGCAGTTACTCGAGCCAGGGGCTGGCCAACGTCCTGACTTTC. Its protein product is CASSYSSQGLANVLTF.

The chain combines TRBV11-2 with TRBJ1-2; D call uncertain. The germline gives CDR1 SGHAT, CDR2 FQNNGV. V lost 0 bases to trimming and J lost 8 bases, with 16 bases between them. CDR3 length equals 15 residues. CDR3 nucleotides: TGTGCCAGCAGCTTAGATTATCTGGCGGCTAGCGGCTACACCTTC. Protein sequence: CASSLDYLAASGYTF.